This T cell receptor beta chain was captured by sequencing in a study of regulatory T cells in long-lasting Graves disease. Whole-study context: The study enrolled newly diagnosed Graves' patients on antithyroid drugs under 3 months.

As for time point: newly diagnosed GD, antithyroid drugs for less than 3 months. Extracted RNA from PBMCs served as the source of the TCR library. Patients all came to the study from an endocrinology department in Xi'an, China. The study, taken as a whole, reports: Persistent disease exhibited a predilection for TRBV28, TRBJ1-2 and TRBJ2-5.

This clonotype was seen at least ten times. Antigen unknown. Through Arm-PCR of CDR3 regions and iRepertoire HTBI primers, TCR beta libraries were built. TCRdb recomputed calls from the multiplex PCR reads with MiXCR, one row per CDR3 protein. The sample consists of 350,000 to 500,000 distinct CDR3 sequences, about 16% of them appearing once. Germline V gene lookup returns CDR1 ENHRY and CDR2 SYGVKD. The CDR3 contains 15 residues. V lost 7 bases, J lost 6 bases, and 22 bases lay in between. This same sample was also taken into another study, of T cells in Graves' hyperthyroidism and ophthalmopathy.

V is TRBV10-3 and J is TRBJ2-7, with D perhaps being TRBD1 or TRBD2 (6 bases each). The source material was peripheral blood mononuclear cells (PBMCs), sampled at new diagnosis, from a patient treated with antithyroid drugs. The receptor was isolated from a woman in her thirties with Graves disease. CDR3 sequence: CAITGNSLEGGEQYF. The DNA of the CDR3 is TGTGCCATCACGGGCAACTCGCTGGAGGGGGGCGAGCAGTACTTC.